Listed here are 27 T cell receptor beta chains from one sample, sequenced in a study of control samples from healthy donors and cancer patients. Libraries were prepared by immunoSEQ multiplex PCR; TCRdb keeps only in-frame clonotypes and omits some of them. This table has some 120,000 clones, roughly 90% appearing once. The specimen sequenced was blood. Receptors originate from a man aged 45-65 years in good health.

The genes are TRBV6-2 or TRBV6-3 and TRBJ1-5; D unresolved. V lost 2 bases and J lost 3, with 5 bases in between. This CDR3 spans 13 amino acids. Germline loops: CDR1 MNHEY, CDR2 SVGEGT. The CDR3 spells CASSYMANQPQHF. CDR3 DNA sequence: TGTGCCAGCAGTTACATGGCCAATCAGCCCCAGCATTTT.

The rearrangement joins TRBV5-1 to TRBJ2-7; no clear D. CDR1 and CDR2 (germline): SGHRS, YFSETQ. V lost 2 bases to trimming and J lost 2 bases, with 8 bases between them. The CDR3 covers 13 residues. CDR3 in amino acids: CASSFPGTYEQYF. The CDR3 DNA is TGCGCCAGCAGCTTCCCCGGCACCTACGAGCAGTACTTC.

The CDR3 nucleotides read TGCGCCAGCAGCTTGCCGGGACAGCTTTATGAAGCTTTCTTT. Its translation: CASSLPGQLYEAFF. The chain couples TRBV5-1 to TRBJ1-1, with 7 nucleotides matching TRBD1. V shed 1 base, J shed 7 bases, and the junction held 7 bases outside the gene matches. The CDR3 has 14 residues. CDR1 and CDR2 (germline): SGHRS, YFSETQ.

The rearrangement uses TRBV7-9 and TRBJ2-2; the match to TRBD1 covers 10 bases. This CDR3 region has 15 residues. Germline CDR1 reads SEHNR; CDR2 reads FQNEAQ (reference sequence). The J segment lost 6 bases and the V segment lost 5 bases, leaving 6 bases of the junction unmatched. CDR3 sequence reads: CASSPPGTGAGELFF. CDR3 coding DNA: TGTGCCAGCAGCCCCCCCGGGACAGGGGCCGGGGAGCTGTTTTTT.

The chain links TRBV15 to TRBJ2-5, with 14 bases that match TRBD2. Trimming removed 5 bases from V and 5 bases from J; junction bases left unmatched: 4. Germline assignment: CDR1 LNHNV and CDR2 YYDKDF (reference sequence). The CDR3 contains 15 residues. The CDR3 DNA reads as TGTGCCACCAGCGGACGGACTAGCGGGGGGGAGACCCAGTACTTC. It codes for CATSGRTSGGETQYF.

The V gene is TRBV2, the J gene TRBJ2-3; 11 bases agree with TRBD2. The V gene's germline CDR1 is SNHLY and CDR2 FYNNEI. The J segment lost 5 bases and the V segment lost 6 bases, leaving 7 bases of the junction unmatched. The CDR3 is made up of 15 amino acids. CDR3: CASRDSGGAGDTQYF. DNA for the CDR3: TGTGCCAGCAGGGATAGCGGGGGGGCGGGAGATACGCAGTATTTT.

The chain uses TRBV7-9 and TRBJ2-2; 8 nucleotides agree with TRBD2. Trimming took 6 bases from V and 0 from J; bases not matched to a gene: 9. The CDR3 is made up of 17 amino acids. In germline, CDR1 is SEHNR, CDR2 FQNEAQ (reference sequence). CDR3: CASSSRGGAPNTGELFF. The CDR3 DNA is TGTGCCAGCAGTAGTCGGGGGGGCGCCCCGAACACCGGGGAGCTGTTTTTT.

The rearrangement joins TRBV9 to TRBJ2-1; D could derive from TRBD1 or TRBD2 (5 bases each). Trimming took off 4 bases at V and 7 bases at J, with 9 bases between the two ends. Germline V CDR1 and CDR2: SGDLS, YYNGEE. CDR3 length: 12 residues. CDR3 loop: CASSRGLNEQFF. The CDR3 DNA is TGTGCCAGCAGCCGGGGCCTGAATGAGCAGTTCTTC. The full variable domain, in which reference TRBV9 and TRBJ2-1 provide the parts outside the CDR3, is DSGVTQTPKHLITATGQRVTLRCSPRSGDLSVYWYQQSLDQGLQFLIQYYNGEERAKGNILERFSAQQFPDLHSELNLSSLELGDSALYFCASSRGLNEQFFGPGTRLTVL.

The genes are TRBV4-1 and TRBJ2-4; tentative D call: TRBD1 (6 bases). CDR1 is MGHRA, CDR2 YSYEKL, per germline. This CDR3 is built from 12 residues. The CDR3 loop is CTKTQGKYIQYF. The CDR3 bases are TGCACCAAGACACAGGGAAAATACATTCAGTACTTC.

The chain couples TRBV7-9 to TRBJ2-7; tentative D call: TRBD2 (6 bases). This CDR3 comprises 12 residues. Germline assignment: CDR1 SEHNR and CDR2 FQNEAQ (reference sequence). Trimming stripped 3 bases from V and 5 bases from J, with 8 bases between. The CDR3 nucleotides are TGTGCCAGCAGCTTTTCGGGGGACGAGCAGTACTTC. The encoded protein is CASSFSGDEQYF.

This clone occurred once. The gene calls are TRBV24-1 and TRBJ2-7; D is uncertain. Germline CDR1 and CDR2: KGHDR and SFDVKD. Trimming pared 5 bases from V and 3 bases from J, leaving 10 bases between. The CDR3 spans 13 residues. In DNA, the CDR3 is TGTGCCACCAGTGGCCCGAACGTCTACGAGCAGTACTTC. This translates into CATSGPNVYEQYF.

V gene TRBV7-9 combines with J gene TRBJ2-7; 9 bases fit TRBD1. CDR1 and CDR2 (germline): SEHNR, FQNEAQ (reference sequence). This CDR3 comprises 17 residues. With 5 bases clipped from V and 0 bases from J, the junction kept 11 bases outside the gene matches. The CDR3, as DNA: TGTGCCAGCAGCCCAGACAGGGGGGAAATCCTCTCCTACGAGCAGTACTTC. As protein: CASSPDRGEILSYEQYF.

J is TRBJ1-6 and V is TRBV5-8; 7 positions match TRBD1. Looked up from germline, CDR1 is SGHTS and CDR2 is YDEGEE. J lost 9 bases, V lost 4 bases, and 16 bases had no gene match. The CDR3 extends over 17 amino acids. This chain's CDR3 is CASSPPGAGQHVSPLHF. CDR3 in DNA: TGTGCCAGCAGCCCCCCGGGGGCGGGACAGCATGTTTCACCCCTCCACTTT.

The V and J genes are TRBV7-3 and TRBJ2-1; perhaps TRBD1 as D (6 bases). Germline V gene data show CDR1 as SGHTA and CDR2 as FQGTGA. The CDR3 consists of 15 residues. V lost 2 bases and J 7 bases, leaving 15 bases between the germline ends. The CDR3 is CASSLDRILANEQFF. Written as DNA, the CDR3 is TGTGCCAGCAGCTTAGACAGGATTTTAGCGAATGAGCAGTTCTTC.

This clone was found once. The chain uses TRBV30 and TRBJ1-2; 7 nucleotides line up with TRBD1. The CDR3 has 14 residues. The V segment lost 0 bases and the J segment 8 bases; nucleotides outside the gene matches: 9. Germline assignment: CDR1 GTSNPN and CDR2 SVGIG (reference sequence). Here the CDR3 DNA reads TGTGCCTGGAGTGTGCTTACAGGGGTGGGAGGCTACACCTTC. As protein: CAWSVLTGVGGYTF.

The chain couples TRBV7-9 to TRBJ2-3; D gene uncertain. The CDR3 sequence is 14 residues long. CDR1 is SEHNR, CDR2 FQNEAQ, per germline (reference sequence). V dropped 1 base and J dropped 6 bases, with 11 bases sitting between them. The CDR3 sequence is CASSLGFDGDTQYF. The CDR3 DNA sequence: TGTGCCAGCAGCTTAGGGTTCGACGGTGATACGCAGTATTTT.

For this clone: Other DNA sequences within the sample encode an identical CDR3. V gene TRBV24-1 combines with J gene TRBJ1-2, with D possibly matching TRBD1 (6 bases). CDR3 length equals 13 residues. Trimming removed 2 bases at V and 4 bases at J, with 7 bases between. The germline CDR1 and CDR2 sequences are KGHDR and SFDVKD. CDR3: CATSDSTGYGYTF. In DNA form, the CDR3 reads TGTGCCACCAGTGATTCGACAGGCTATGGCTACACCTTC.

The chain is built from TRBV20-1 and TRBJ1-5, with a possible D match to TRBD1 (5 bases). This CDR3 contains 12 residues. The germline gives CDR1 DFQATT, CDR2 SNEGSKA (reference sequence). Between the trimmed V and J ends, which lost 3 bases and 8 bases, there was a span of 11 bases. CDR3 DNA: TGCAGTGCTAGTATAGGGGTCAAGCCCCAGCATTTT. It translates to CSASIGVKPQHF.

This clone appeared a single time. The V and J genes are TRBV30 and TRBJ1-1; D gene uncertain. The CDR3 loop spans 13 amino acids. Germline values: CDR1 GTSNPN, CDR2 SVGIG (reference sequence). V dropped 1 base and J dropped 1 base, with 7 bases sitting between them. CDR3 in DNA: TGTGCCTGGAGTGCAGGCCCGAACACTGAAGCTTTCTTT. Residues: CAWSAGPNTEAFF.

The table lists this clone with a few counts. The chain joins TRBV15 to TRBJ2-5, with 11 bases that match TRBD2. Germline V gene lookup returns CDR1 LNHNV and CDR2 YYDKDF (reference sequence). Trimming cost V 5 bases and J 5 bases; bases outside gene matches: 10. There are 16 residues in the CDR3. The CDR3 protein is CATSGQNSGGAETQYF. DNA of the CDR3: TGTGCCACCAGCGGACAAAATAGCGGGGGGGCTGAGACCCAGTACTTC.

The chain links TRBV28 to TRBJ1-3; 7 bases map to TRBD1. CDR1 and CDR2 (germline): MDHEN, SYDVKM. There are 16 residues in the CDR3. Unmatched junction bases numbered 23, after V lost 5 bases and J lost 16 bases. The CDR3 region is CASSPPATGQGGLEYF. Here the CDR3 DNA reads TGTGCCAGCAGTCCTCCCGCGACAGGCCAGGGGGGACTCGAGTATTTT.

V is TRBV3-1 (or the pseudogene TRBV3-2) and J is TRBJ1-1; perhaps TRBD1 as D (5 bases). The CDR3 runs 11 residues. Trimming took off 8 bases at V and 5 bases at J, with 9 bases between the two ends. In germline, CDR1 is LGHDT, CDR2 YNNKEL (reference sequence). In DNA, the CDR3 is TGTGCCAGCCAGGGACCTACTGAAGCTTTCTTT. It yields the protein CASQGPTEAFF.

The chain links TRBV27 to TRBJ1-6; D is undetermined. The CDR3 totals 12 residues. Germline V CDR1 and CDR2: MNHEY, SMNVEV (reference sequence). V lost 3 bases and J 7 bases, leaving 4 bases between the germline ends. CDR3 amino acids: CASSFQNSPLHF. In DNA form, the CDR3 reads TGTGCCAGCAGTTTCCAAAATTCACCCCTCCACTTT.

The chain uses TRBV5-3 and TRBJ2-2; D call uncertain. TRBV5-3 is an ORF, with its function uncertain. This CDR3 comprises 12 residues. Between the trimmed V and J ends, which lost 1 base and 4 bases, there was a span of 2 bases. The DNA of the CDR3 is TGTGCCAGAAGCTTGTCCACCGGGGAGCTGTTTTTT. This sequence encodes CARSLSTGELFF.

The chain recombines TRBV4-1 with TRBJ2-5; 10 bases are a match to TRBD2. This CDR3 has 18 amino acids. Germline trimming cut 0 bases from V and 4 bases from J; bases unmatched to any gene: 11. Germline V gene data show CDR1 as MGHRA and CDR2 as YSYEKL. The CDR3 DNA is TGCGCCAGCAGCCAAGATTTGGCTAGCGGGGGCCTGGGAGAGACCCAGTACTTC. Translating it yields CASSQDLASGGLGETQYF.

The genes are TRBV5-1 and TRBJ1-1, with 10 bases matching TRBD1. V was pared by 4 bases and J by 0 bases, with 6 bases of the junction left unmatched. The CDR3 covers 16 residues. CDR1 SGHRS and CDR2 YFSETQ come from the germline V gene. The CDR3 protein is CASSVGTGAVNTEAFF. The DNA for the CDR3 is TGCGCCAGCAGCGTCGGGACAGGGGCAGTGAACACTGAAGCTTTCTTT.

V and J are TRBV27 and TRBJ1-1; 7 nucleotides match TRBD1. The V gene's germline CDR1 is MNHEY and CDR2 SMNVEV (reference sequence). V lost 1 base to trimming and J lost 1 base; unmatched junction nucleotides: 3. The CDR3 extends over 15 amino acids. CDR3 in amino acids: CASSLLPGGNTEAFF. The CDR3 DNA sequence: TGTGCCAGCAGTTTATTGCCAGGGGGGAACACTGAAGCTTTCTTT.